One sample yielded the 29 T cell receptor beta chains listed below, sequenced in a study of technical replicates of blood from a handful of donors. Sequencing used immunoSEQ multiplex PCR; TCRdb keeps in-frame clones, though not all of them. The data show tens of thousands of clones, with around 94% seen just once and around 0.25% held by the top ten. The specimen was T cells isolated from PBMCs. These receptors came from a human donor in good health.

V gene TRBV6-6 combines with J gene TRBJ2-1; 8 nucleotides agree with TRBD2. The ends lost 5 bases at V and 8 bases at J; junction bases unmatched: 5. The CDR3 loop spans 13 amino acids. Looked up from germline, CDR1 is MNHNY and CDR2 is SVGAGI (reference sequence). The CDR3 region has the DNA TGTGCCAGCAGTAACGGACTAGCCTATGAGCAGTTCTTC. It specifies CASSNGLAYEQFF.

V and J are TRBV5-1 and TRBJ2-3; 10 positions agree with TRBD2. The junction had 6 bases not matched to a gene; V was cut back by 0 bases and J by 2 bases. The CDR3 contains 17 residues. Per the germline V gene, CDR1 is SGHRS and CDR2 is YFSETQ. CDR3 sequence: CASSLAVAGGYTDTQYF. DNA for the CDR3: TGCGCCAGCAGCTTGGCGGTAGCGGGAGGCTACACAGATACGCAGTATTTT. Supplemented by reference TRBV5-1 and TRBJ2-3, the full variable domain reads KAGVTQTPRYLIKTRGQQVTLSCSPISGHRSVSWYQQTPGQGLQFLFEYFSETQRNKGNFPGRFSGRQFSNSRSEMNVSTLELGDSALYLCASSLAVAGGYTDTQYFGPGTRLTVL.

This chain connects TRBV7-2 to TRBJ2-7; D may be TRBD1 (6 bases). CDR1 SGHTA and CDR2 FQGNSA come from the germline V gene. The CDR3 length is 13 residues. Trimming left V 2 bases short and J 5 bases short, with 10 bases between. The CDR3 loop is CASSLQGPDEQYF. The CDR3 DNA sequence: TGTGCCAGCAGCTTACAGGGGCCCGACGAGCAGTACTTC.

This clone appeared a single time. The chain has TRBV5-1 and TRBJ1-1, with 10 bases lining up with TRBD1. Germline trimming cut 4 bases from V and 4 bases from J; bases unmatched to any gene: 7. The CDR3 sequence is 15 residues long. Looked up from germline, CDR1 is SGHRS and CDR2 is YFSETQ. The CDR3 sequence: CASSLDGTGVTEAFF. The CDR3 nucleotides are TGCGCCAGCAGCCTGGACGGGACAGGGGTCACTGAAGCTTTCTTT. Looking up the rest from reference TRBV5-1 and TRBJ1-1 gives the full variable domain: KAGVTQTPRYLIKTRGQQVTLSCSPISGHRSVSWYQQTPGQGLQFLFEYFSETQRNKGNFPGRFSGRQFSNSRSEMNVSTLELGDSALYLCASSLDGTGVTEAFFGQGTRLTVV.

The chain employs TRBV6-9 and TRBJ1-2; D uncertain. The CDR3 has 17 amino acids. With 3 bases removed from V and 2 bases from J, the gap between germline ends came to 19 bases. Germline lookup yields CDR1 MNHGY and CDR2 SVAAGI. The CDR3 coding sequence is TGTGCCAGCAGTTACGGGATGAGGTGGCAGTTCAACTATGGCTACACCTTC. Its protein is CASSYGMRWQFNYGYTF.

The chain carries TRBV5-8 and TRBJ2-3; 10 bases match TRBD1. Germline assignment: CDR1 SGHTS and CDR2 YDEGEE. The CDR3 spans 15 residues. After removal of 4 bases from V and 2 bases from J, the junction contained 4 bases not matched to a gene. CDR3 DNA: TGTGCCAGCAGCCAGGGACAGGGGACCACAGATACGCAGTATTTT. Translation: CASSQGQGTTDTQYF.

The chain has TRBV5-1 and TRBJ2-7; 7 bases fit TRBD1. J was trimmed by 5 bases and V by 0 bases; bases with no gene match: 2. The germline V gene encodes CDR1 SGHRS and CDR2 YFSETQ. This CDR3 comprises 13 residues. CDR3: CASSLDTGDEQYF. The CDR3 coding sequence is TGCGCCAGCAGCTTGGACACAGGGGACGAGCAGTACTTC.

V is TRBV5-4 and J is TRBJ1-2; the D gene is possibly TRBD1 (5 bases). This CDR3 comprises 14 residues. The V and J ends lost 2 bases and 5 bases respectively, with 13 bases between them. Germline loops: CDR1 SGHNT, CDR2 YYREEE (reference sequence). The CDR3 bases are TGTGCCAGCAGCTTTGGCCAGGGCGCTTATGGCTACACCTTC. Translation: CASSFGQGAYGYTF.

The chain is built from TRBV29-1 and TRBJ2-1, with 10 bases identical to TRBD2. J lost 5 bases, V lost 4 bases, and 20 bases had no gene match. The CDR3 length is 19 residues. Germline-derived CDR1 and CDR2 are SQVTM and ANQGSEA. In DNA, the CDR3 is TGCAGCGTTGGAACCCGTCTTTTGCTAGCGGGAGCGACCAACAATGAGCAGTTCTTC. Protein product: CSVGTRLLLAGATNNEQFF.

The chain couples TRBV2 to TRBJ2-1; TRBD1 might be the D (6 bases). Trimming stripped 1 base from V and 10 bases from J, with 11 bases between. The germline CDR1 and CDR2 sequences are SNHLY and FYNNEI. The CDR3 loop spans 13 amino acids. CDR3 DNA sequence: TGTGCCAGCAGTGAAGATTGGGGGACAGAGCAGTTCTTC. Amino acid sequence: CASSEDWGTEQFF.

V usage is TRBV19 and J usage is TRBJ1-2; the D is unclear. The CDR3 runs to 11 residues. The V end was cut by 6 bases, the J end by 7 bases, with 9 bases between. Germline V gene lookup returns CDR1 LNHDA and CDR2 SQIVND (reference sequence). The CDR3 region has the DNA TGTGCCAGTAGCTATCGCTCTGGCTACACCTTC. This encodes CASSYRSGYTF. The full variable domain, with the rest looked up from reference TRBV19 and TRBJ1-2, is DGGITQSPKYLFRKEGQNVTLSCEQNLNHDAMYWYRQDPGQGLRLIYYSQIVNDFQKGDIAEGYSVSREKKESFPLTVTSAQKNPTAFYLCASSYRSGYTFGSGTRLTVV.

The CDR3: CASSEFRGRDTQYF. CDR3 sequence (DNA): TGTGCCAGCAGTGAATTCAGGGGGAGAGATACGCAGTATTTT. The chain links TRBV6-1 to TRBJ2-3; 7 nucleotides match TRBD1. The CDR3 sequence is 14 residues long. The ends lost 2 bases at V and 5 bases at J; junction bases unmatched: 4. The germline V gene has CDR1 MNHNS and CDR2 SASEGT.

The chain has TRBV29-1 and TRBJ1-2; D is ambiguous. Trimming left V 5 bases short and J 8 bases short, with 21 bases between. The CDR3 is 14 amino acids. The germline gives CDR1 SQVTM, CDR2 ANQGSEA. The CDR3 protein is CSVPRRGEGYGYTF. Written as DNA, the CDR3 is TGCAGCGTTCCTAGGCGAGGTGAGGGATACGGCTACACCTTC.

This clone was recorded once. V gene TRBV7-9 combines with J gene TRBJ2-1, with 11 bases fitting TRBD1. The V and J ends lost 1 base and 15 bases, in that order; junction bases with no gene match: 5. Per the germline V gene, CDR1 is SEHNR and CDR2 is FQNEAQ (reference sequence). The CDR3 is 13 amino acids. The CDR3 coding sequence is TGTGCCAGCAGCTTAGGCGGGACAGGGGGTCCGTTCTTC. This sequence encodes CASSLGGTGGPFF.

This chain joins TRBV7-8 and TRBJ2-7; TRBD1 might be the D (6 bases). The CDR3 sequence is 15 residues long. The germline V gene encodes CDR1 SGHVS and CDR2 FQNEAQ. Trimming shortened V by 2 bases and J by 2 bases, and 13 bases separated the two germline ends. CDR3 loop: CASSLSNRATYEQYF. The CDR3, as DNA: TGTGCCAGCAGCTTAAGCAACAGGGCAACCTACGAGCAGTACTTC. The full variable domain, rest sourced from reference TRBV7-8 and TRBJ2-7, is GAGVSQSPRYKVAKRGQDVALRCDPISGHVSLFWYQQALGQGPEFLTYFQNEAQLDKSGLPSDRFFAERPEGSVSTLKIQRTQQEDSAVYLCASSLSNRATYEQYFGPGTRLTVT.

The chain joins TRBV9 to TRBJ2-1, with 10 positions matching TRBD1. This CDR3 spans 19 amino acids. Per germline, CDR1 SGDLS and CDR2 YYNGEE. With 0 bases clipped from V and 5 bases from J, the junction kept 14 bases outside the gene matches. CDR3 coding DNA: TGTGCCAGCAGCGTAGGAGGCCGGGGGGACAGGGGAAAAAACAATGAGCAGTTCTTC. Residues: CASSVGGRGDRGKNNEQFF.

V and J are TRBV7-9 and TRBJ1-2; TRBD1 aligns across 10 bases. The germline V gene encodes CDR1 SEHNR and CDR2 FQNEAQ (reference sequence). The V segment lost 5 bases and the J segment 5 bases; nucleotides outside the gene matches: 8. The CDR3 length is 15 residues. CDR3 loop: CASSQFRDRGYGYTF. Written as DNA, the CDR3 is TGTGCCAGCAGCCAGTTCCGGGACAGGGGATATGGCTACACCTTC.

V is TRBV4-1 and J is TRBJ2-6; 7 nucleotides agree with TRBD1. The J segment lost 0 bases and the V segment lost 0 bases, leaving 5 bases of the junction unmatched. The CDR3 contains 18 residues. The germline V gene has CDR1 MGHRA and CDR2 YSYEKL. In nucleotides, the CDR3 is TGCGCCAGCAGCCAAGAATTTGGGACAGCCTCTGGGGCCAACGTCCTGACTTTC. Encoded protein: CASSQEFGTASGANVLTF.

The chain uses TRBV28 and TRBJ1-1, with a tentative D call TRBD1 (5 bases). Germline assignment: CDR1 MDHEN and CDR2 SYDVKM. The V and J ends lost 3 bases and 3 bases respectively, with 20 bases between them. CDR3 length: 17 residues. The CDR3, as DNA: TGTGCCAGCAGTTTTCTTGTGACCCCCGAAGGGGACACTGAAGCTTTCTTT. Translation: CASSFLVTPEGDTEAFF.

The chain employs TRBV19 and TRBJ2-4; 7 bases are shared with TRBD2. Looked up from germline, CDR1 is LNHDA and CDR2 is SQIVND (reference sequence). This CDR3 is built from 15 residues. With 8 bases clipped from V and 0 bases from J, the junction kept 7 bases outside the gene matches. The CDR3 DNA follows: TGTGCCAGTCAGGTTAGCGGGCTAGCCAAAAACATTCAGTACTTC. Its protein product is CASQVSGLAKNIQYF.

This clone was detected only once. Since the CDR3 does not end with the conserved phenylalanine or tryptophan, this likely comes from a read error. The J gene is TRBJ1-1, the V gene TRBV5-1; D is unclear. The CDR3 is 14 residues long. Per the germline V gene, CDR1 is SGHRS and CDR2 is YFSETQ. The V end was cut by 2 bases, the J end by 4 bases, with 12 bases between. The CDR3 sequence: CASSFTPWATEAFL. CDR3 coding DNA: TGCGCCAGCAGCTTCACCCCTTGGGCCACTGAAGCTTTCCTT.

The V call is TRBV5-6, the J call TRBJ1-1; the D is unclear. Per the germline V gene, CDR1 is SGHDT and CDR2 is YYEEEE. V lost 1 base to trimming and J lost 10 bases, with 17 bases between them. The CDR3 covers 14 residues. DNA for the CDR3: TGTGCCAGCAGCTTGACGGGAAGGCCTGGAGGAGCTTTCTTT. Translated: CASSLTGRPGGAFF.

This chain joins TRBV5-5 and TRBJ1-3; D remains unclear. Germline CDR1 and CDR2: SGHKS and YYEKEE (reference sequence). The CDR3 spans 11 residues. The V and J ends lost 8 bases and 3 bases respectively, with 6 bases between them. The CDR3 DNA sequence: TGTGCCAGAGCAAGTGGAAACACCATATATTTT. Translated: CARASGNTIYF.

For the CDR3, the DNA is TGTGCCAGCAGTTCCACCCCGGGACAGGGGCGGGACATTCAGTACTTC. Translating it yields CASSSTPGQGRDIQYF. The chain has TRBV28 and TRBJ2-4; 10 nucleotides agree with TRBD1. The CDR3 consists of 16 residues. The J segment lost 8 bases and the V segment lost 4 bases, leaving 11 bases of the junction unmatched. CDR1 and CDR2 (germline): MDHEN, SYDVKM.

The chain couples TRBV4-2 to TRBJ2-5; D not certain. The CDR3 has 14 residues. CDR1 and CDR2 from the germline V gene are LGHNA and YNFKEQ. The V end lost 0 bases, the J end lost 5 bases, and 10 bases lay between the germline ends. The chain's CDR3 is CASSQDPARETQYF. The CDR3 DNA reads TGTGCCAGCAGCCAAGACCCGGCTAGGGAGACCCAGTACTTC.

The chain's CDR3 is CASSLEEPHYGYTF. CDR3 nucleotide sequence: TGCGCCAGCAGCTTGGAGGAGCCCCACTATGGCTACACCTTC. The chain carries TRBV5-1 and TRBJ1-2; the D is unclear. CDR1 and CDR2 (germline): SGHRS, YFSETQ. The CDR3 runs 14 residues. Between the trimmed V and J ends, which lost 0 bases and 3 bases, there was a span of 9 bases. Complete variable domain (other parts from reference TRBV5-1 and TRBJ1-2): KAGVTQTPRYLIKTRGQQVTLSCSPISGHRSVSWYQQTPGQGLQFLFEYFSETQRNKGNFPGRFSGRQFSNSRSEMNVSTLELGDSALYLCASSLEEPHYGYTFGSGTRLTVV.

The chain employs TRBV2 and TRBJ2-4; weak D call: TRBD2 (5 bases). Trimming removed 5 bases from V and 11 bases from J, with 13 bases in between. There are 12 residues in the CDR3. Germline V gives CDR1 SNHLY, CDR2 FYNNEI. The CDR3 region is CASSIAGDFQYF. For the CDR3, the DNA is TGTGCCAGCAGTATCGCCGGGGATTTTCAGTACTTC.

V and J are TRBV11-3 and TRBJ1-2; 7 nucleotides align to TRBD1. V dropped 5 bases and J dropped 2; count of bases not matched to a gene: 8. CDR1 is SGHNT and CDR2 is YENEEA in the germline V gene. The CDR3 is 15 residues long. The CDR3, as DNA: TGTGCCAGCAGCCTATCGGGACAGCCCAACTATGGCTACACCTTC. This encodes CASSLSGQPNYGYTF.

The rearrangement links TRBV7-2 to TRBJ1-5; D is possibly TRBD1 (6 bases). Per the germline V gene, CDR1 is SGHTA and CDR2 is FQGNSA. This CDR3 region has 15 residues. V gave up 0 bases and J gave up 3 bases, with 9 bases separating them. The CDR3, as DNA: TGTGCCAGCAGCTTAGCGGGGGCGGACAATCAGCCCCAGCATTTT. Translating gives CASSLAGADNQPQHF.